Each of the 27 T cell receptor beta chains below was sequenced from the same sample in a study of long-term antiretroviral therapy in people with HIV. Sequencing used immunoSEQ v3.0 at survey level. Assay: immunoSEQ multiplex PCR; the TCRdb copy retains only in-frame clones and omits some. The table shows roughly 33,000 clones, with less than 98% occurring only once. Sequences were derived from unsorted PBMCs, sampled 6.9 years after starting antiretroviral therapy. The receptors here all came from a man younger than 40 with HIV.

J is TRBJ1-1 and V is TRBV5-5; TRBD1 matches 10 bases. The V and J ends lost 1 base and 4 bases, in that order; junction bases with no gene match: 7. The CDR3 is made up of 16 amino acids. The germline V gene encodes CDR1 SGHKS and CDR2 YYEKEE (reference sequence). CDR3 DNA: TGTGCCAGCAGCTTGATTTCCGGGACAGGGGCCACTGAAGCTTTCTTT. Protein product: CASSLISGTGATEAFF.

This chain connects TRBV6-5 to TRBJ2-3, with TRBD2 matching over 8 bases. The J segment lost 6 bases and the V segment lost 7 bases, leaving 9 bases of the junction unmatched. Germline CDR1 MNHEY, CDR2 SVGAGI. This CDR3 spans 14 amino acids. The CDR3 loop is CASIGREDLDTQYF. As DNA, the CDR3 is TGTGCCAGCATTGGGCGGGAGGATCTTGATACGCAGTATTTT.

The gene calls are TRBV27 and TRBJ2-7; TRBD1 agrees at 7 bases. V dropped 5 bases and J dropped 9; count of bases not matched to a gene: 13. The CDR3 is 14 amino acids. CDR1 and CDR2 (germline): MNHEY, SMNVEV (reference sequence). This chain's CDR3 is CASSHRGTESVQYF. The CDR3 nucleotides read TGTGCCAGCAGTCACAGGGGAACTGAGTCGGTGCAGTACTTC.

In its sample, this clone was seen once. The chain couples TRBV11-1 to TRBJ2-5, with D perhaps matching TRBD1 (6 bases). Germline CDR1 is SGHAT and CDR2 is FQDESV (reference sequence). This CDR3 is built from 13 residues. The V and J ends lost 1 base and 4 bases respectively, with 7 bases between them. CDR3 sequence: CASSLVGAETQYF. The CDR3, as DNA: TGTGCCAGCAGCTTAGTGGGGGCAGAGACCCAGTACTTC.

The rearrangement joins TRBV7-2 to TRBJ2-7; D may be TRBD2 (5 bases). Germline values: CDR1 SGHTA, CDR2 FQGNSA. Trimming left V 5 bases short and J 7 bases short, with 18 bases between. This CDR3 is built from 14 residues. CDR3 loop: CASSPSIGPGEQYF. The CDR3 DNA reads TGTGCCAGCAGCCCGTCAATAGGACCGGGGGAGCAGTACTTC.

The chain links TRBV25-1 to TRBJ2-1; 9 bases are shared with TRBD2. The CDR3 extends over 14 amino acids. Germline V gene lookup returns CDR1 MGHDK and CDR2 SYGVNS. The junction had 5 bases not matched to a gene; V was cut back by 9 bases and J by 2 bases. The CDR3 spells CASSGGLTYNEQFF. In nucleotides, the CDR3 is TGTGCCAGTAGCGGGGGCCTAACCTACAATGAGCAGTTCTTC. The variable domain in full, with the rest retrieved from reference TRBV25-1 and TRBJ2-1, is EADIYQTPRYLVIGTGKKITLECSQTMGHDKMYWYQQDPGMELHLIHYSYGVNSTEKGDLSSESTVSRIRTEHFPLTLESARPSHTSQYLCASSGGLTYNEQFFGPGTRLTVL.

The chain uses TRBV9 and TRBJ1-4; the match to TRBD1 covers 8 bases. This CDR3 spans 15 amino acids. The junction had 6 bases not matched to a gene; V was cut back by 0 bases and J by 8 bases. In germline, CDR1 is SGDLS, CDR2 YYNGEE. The CDR3 bases are TGTGCCAGCAGCGTAGAAGGCAGGGGGCACGAAAAACTGTTTTTT. It is translated as CASSVEGRGHEKLFF.

The chain employs TRBV5-6 and TRBJ1-4, with D uncertain. The CDR3 spans 11 residues. The V gene's germline CDR1 is SGHDT and CDR2 YYEEEE. V was clipped by 2 bases and J by 8 bases, with 4 bases between them. The CDR3 DNA reads as TGTGCCAGCAGCTTTAAGGAAAAACTGTTTTTT. This gives the protein CASSFKEKLFF.

This rearrangement joins TRBV7-9 to TRBJ2-1, with a tentative D call TRBD2 (6 bases). Germline V CDR1 and CDR2: SEHNR, FQNEAQ (reference sequence). Trimming removed 1 base at V and 0 bases at J, with 10 bases between. This CDR3 is 16 amino acids long. The CDR3 DNA reads TGTGCCAGCAGCTTAGTCGGGGGTGGCTCCTACAATGAGCAGTTCTTC. Its translation is CASSLVGGGSYNEQFF.

The rearrangement uses TRBV6-1 and TRBJ1-5; tentative D call: TRBD1 (6 bases). Germline-derived CDR1 and CDR2 are MNHNS and SASEGT. This CDR3 is built from 14 residues. Trimming stripped 4 bases from V and 1 base from J, with 8 bases between. CDR3 nucleotides: TGTGCCAGCAGTGCCACAGGGAGCAATCAGCCCCAGCATTTT. It translates to CASSATGSNQPQHF.

V gene TRBV4-2 combines with J gene TRBJ1-1; no firm D call. V dropped 0 bases and J dropped 0 bases, with 5 bases sitting between them. From germline, CDR1 is LGHNA and CDR2 YNFKEQ. This CDR3 contains 14 residues. The CDR3 DNA follows: TGTGCCAGCAGCCAAGATCAGCTGAACACTGAAGCTTTCTTT. This codes for CASSQDQLNTEAFF.

This clone was detected a few times. The chain is built from TRBV7-2 and TRBJ2-3, with TRBD2 identical over 9 bases. Losses at the gene ends were 5 bases for V and 6 bases for J; bases not matched to a gene: 6. Per the germline V gene, CDR1 is SGHTA and CDR2 is FQGNSA. The CDR3 is made up of 14 amino acids. This CDR3 is CASSLTAGGDTQYF. In DNA, the CDR3 is TGTGCCAGCAGCCTTACCGCGGGAGGGGATACGCAGTATTTT.

This chain joins TRBV10-3 and TRBJ2-2, with D maybe TRBD2 (7 bases). Germline CDR1 reads ENHRY; CDR2 reads SYGVKD. The CDR3 runs 17 residues. V was shortened by 2 bases and J by 7 bases, with 20 bases between the two germline ends. In nucleotides, the CDR3 is TGTGCCATCAGTGAGCCCGGTTTGGGGGGGCAGAACGGGGAGCTGTTTTTT. It translates to CAISEPGLGGQNGELFF.

The genes are TRBV11-3 and TRBJ2-1, with D tentatively TRBD2 (5 bases). Per the germline V gene, CDR1 is SGHNT and CDR2 is YENEEA. The V end was cut by 0 bases, the J end by 3 bases, with 6 bases between. The CDR3 covers 14 residues. DNA of the CDR3: TGTGCCAGCAGCTTAGACGGGGACTACAATGAGCAGTTCTTC. The encoded protein is CASSLDGDYNEQFF.

The V call is TRBV30, the J call TRBJ2-1; D is uncertain. The germline V gene encodes CDR1 GTSNPN and CDR2 SVGIG (reference sequence). This CDR3 has 13 residues. The ends were cut back, 0 bases at V and 3 bases at J, with 6 bases in the middle. The chain's CDR3 is CAWSVGSYNEQFF. The CDR3 DNA is TGTGCCTGGAGTGTAGGCAGCTACAATGAGCAGTTCTTC.

The V gene is TRBV19, the J gene TRBJ2-1, with a weak D call TRBD2 (5 bases). Germline V gives CDR1 LNHDA, CDR2 SQIVND (reference sequence). The CDR3 extends over 13 amino acids. Trimming shortened V by 1 base and J by 4 bases, and 5 bases separated the two germline ends. CDR3 protein: CASSIGGYNEQFF. Written as DNA, the CDR3 is TGTGCCAGTAGTATAGGCGGGTACAATGAGCAGTTCTTC.

V gene TRBV7-6 combines with J gene TRBJ2-2; no firm D call. V lost 1 base and J lost 7, with 10 bases in between. Per the germline V gene, CDR1 is SGHVS and CDR2 is FNYEAQ. This CDR3 is built from 14 residues. Written as DNA, the CDR3 is TGTGCCAGCAGCTTAGTCGCGACGGGCGGGGAGCTGTTTTTT. Its translation: CASSLVATGGELFF.

This sequence joins TRBV4-3 and TRBJ2-3, with 10 bases that match TRBD1. Germline V gene sequence: CDR1 LGHNA, CDR2 YSLEER. Trimming cost V 0 bases and J 10 bases; bases outside gene matches: 7. The CDR3 is 15 amino acids. The CDR3 sequence is CASSQDTGTGASQYF. CDR3 DNA sequence: TGCGCCAGCAGCCAAGACACCGGGACAGGGGCCTCGCAGTATTTT.

V and J are TRBV4-1 and TRBJ2-7; tentative D call: TRBD2 (6 bases). In germline, CDR1 is MGHRA, CDR2 YSYEKL. The ends were cut back, 4 bases at V and 2 bases at J, with 12 bases in the middle. This CDR3 is built from 14 residues. The DNA for the CDR3 is TGCGCCAGCAGCCTCGCGGGGCAGCCCTACGAGCAGTACTTC. Translated: CASSLAGQPYEQYF.

The chain carries TRBV7-3 and TRBJ2-2; 12 bases are shared with TRBD2. CDR1 is SGHTA and CDR2 is FQGTGA in the germline V gene. The V segment lost 2 bases and the J segment 4 bases; nucleotides outside the gene matches: 5. This CDR3 contains 17 residues. The CDR3, as DNA: TGTGCCAGCAGCTTAGCGGTGACTAGCGGGGGCACCGGGGAGCTGTTTTTT. Residues: CASSLAVTSGGTGELFF.

V is TRBV29-1 and J is TRBJ2-3, with 7 bases aligning to TRBD2. This CDR3 spans 14 amino acids. CDR1 is SQVTM and CDR2 is ANQGSEA in the germline V gene. V shed 5 bases, J shed 1 base, and the junction held 6 bases outside the gene matches. The CDR3 coding sequence is TGCAGCGTTCGCCTAGCGGAGCGCACAGATACGCAGTATTTT. Translation: CSVRLAERTDTQYF.

The gene calls are TRBV7-3 and TRBJ2-1; tentative D call: TRBD1 (6 bases). The CDR3 runs 13 residues. The germline CDR1 and CDR2 sequences are SGHTA and FQGTGA. Trimming shortened V by 5 bases and J by 6 bases, and 11 bases separated the two germline ends. CDR3 nucleotides: TGTGCCAGCAGCACATCAGGGGTCAATGAGCAGTTCTTC. This encodes CASSTSGVNEQFF.

This chain connects TRBV2 to TRBJ2-2; D unclear. The CDR3 totals 14 residues. V was trimmed by 7 bases and J by 0 bases, leaving 9 bases between them. Germline V gene sequence: CDR1 SNHLY, CDR2 FYNNEI. DNA for the CDR3: TGTGCCAGCACGATAGCCGCGAACACCGGGGAGCTGTTTTTT. It yields the protein CASTIAANTGELFF.

This rearrangement joins TRBV6-6 to TRBJ1-5, with a tentative D call TRBD1 (5 bases). This CDR3 region has 14 residues. Trimming removed 2 bases from V and 4 bases from J, with 9 bases in between. CDR1 is MNHNY and CDR2 is SVGAGI in the germline V gene (reference sequence). The CDR3 DNA is TGTGCCAGCAGTTACCAGGGTATGAATCAGCCCCAGCATTTT. Protein product: CASSYQGMNQPQHF.

The chain combines TRBV11-3 with TRBJ1-4; 7 bases match TRBD1. Germline CDR1 and CDR2: SGHNT and YENEEA. The CDR3 length is 12 residues. With 4 bases clipped from V and 10 bases from J, the junction kept 3 bases outside the gene matches. Here the CDR3 DNA reads TGTGCCAGCAGCTACTACAGGGGAAAACTGTTTTTT. Translation: CASSYYRGKLFF.

The V call is TRBV11-2, the J call TRBJ2-1; D uncertain. V dropped 6 bases and J dropped 5 bases, with 11 bases sitting between them. The CDR3 spans 13 residues. Germline CDR1 is SGHAT and CDR2 is FQNNGV. The CDR3 nucleotides are TGTGCCAGCAGTTACCGCCGGGACAATGAGCAGTTCTTC. This encodes CASSYRRDNEQFF.

The gene calls are TRBV29-1 and TRBJ2-1; D gene unclear. The V end was cut by 4 bases, the J end by 4 bases, with 5 bases between. The CDR3 is made up of 11 amino acids. Germline loops: CDR1 SQVTM, CDR2 ANQGSEA. CDR3 nucleotides: TGCAGCGTTGTTCAGTACAATGAGCAGTTCTTC. Translation gives CSVVQYNEQFF.